Listed here are 31 T cell receptor beta chains from one sample, sequenced in a study of Graves' ophthalmopathy and Graves' hyperthyroidism (dated by TCRdb to 2016 to 2018). For sequencing, an Illumina HiSeq 2000 was employed. For repertoire sequencing, the TCR beta CDR3 regions were amplified from RNA transcripts. The first round was an RT-PCR using HTBI primers with the Qiagen OneStep RT-PCR kit, and this first round was followed by a second-round multiplex PCR, then size selection and purification. Starting from the raw public reads, TCRdb applied fastp trimming at Q25, assembled clones with MiXCR and retained in-frame beta chains. Rows merge per CDR3 protein into single entries with the most common DNA and genes. The sample yields about 170,000 distinct CDR3 sequences; about 40% were counted once. The ten most abundant clones make up around 5.8% of the sample. The source material was peripheral blood. These receptors were taken from a woman aged 40 to 50 with Graves' ophthalmopathy. Donor details come from another sample of the same person, matched by shared clones.

This clonotype has at least ten counts. The rearrangement links TRBV28 to TRBJ2-5; 9 bases match TRBD2. Trimming removed 5 bases from V and 4 bases from J; junction bases left unmatched: 8. CDR1 is MDHEN and CDR2 is SYDVKM in the germline V gene. The CDR3 loop spans 15 amino acids. For the CDR3, the DNA is TGTGCCAGCAGTAGTCCGGGACTAGCAGGAGAGACCCAGTACTTC. This codes for CASSSPGLAGETQYF.

The gene calls are TRBV2 and TRBJ2-7; D may be TRBD2 (5 bases). The length of the CDR3 is 13 residues. Per the germline V gene, CDR1 is SNHLY and CDR2 is FYNNEI. The germline V and J ends were trimmed by 3 bases and 3 bases, with 9 bases remaining between them. Here the CDR3 reads CASSEVGVYEQYF. CDR3 in DNA: TGTGCCAGCAGTGAGGTCGGGGTCTACGAGCAGTACTTC.

In this sample, this clonotype turned up many times. This rearrangement joins TRBV12-3 or TRBV12-4 to TRBJ1-2; D not resolved. The CDR3 is 13 amino acids. V was pared by 4 bases and J by 6 bases, with 12 bases between. The CDR3 nucleotides read TGTGCCAGCAGTTCGGGGAAGACTGATGGCTACACCTTC. Amino acid sequence: CASSSGKTDGYTF.

The genes are TRBV10-3 and TRBJ1-1; 7 bases line up with TRBD1. Germline V gene lookup returns CDR1 ENHRY and CDR2 SYGVKD. The CDR3 has 14 amino acids. The V segment lost 0 bases and the J segment 8 bases; nucleotides outside the gene matches: 6. CDR3 bases: TGTGCCATCAGTGAGTCGCTCAGGGGGGACGAAGCTTTCTTT. Translated: CAISESLRGDEAFF.

This clonotype showed up just a few times. CDR3 amino acids: CASSEFGEAFF. CDR3 nucleotide sequence: TGTGCCAGCAGTGAATTTGGGGAAGCTTTCTTT. V usage is TRBV6-1 and J usage is TRBJ1-1; D is undetermined. CDR1 MNHNS and CDR2 SASEGT come from the germline V gene. The V end lost 2 bases, the J end lost 8 bases, and 6 bases lay between the germline ends. The CDR3 totals 11 residues.

The chain couples TRBV28 to TRBJ2-7; the D gene is possibly TRBD2 (5 bases). Per the germline V gene, CDR1 is MDHEN and CDR2 is SYDVKM. V was trimmed by 3 bases and J by 3 bases, leaving 15 bases between them. The CDR3 extends over 15 amino acids. The CDR3 DNA is TGTGCCAGCAGTTTCCCCGGGGTGTCGGGCTACGAGCAGTACTTC. The encoded protein is CASSFPGVSGYEQYF.

The gene calls are TRBV9 and TRBJ1-1; D is perhaps TRBD1 (6 bases). The CDR3 covers 15 residues. From germline, CDR1 is SGDLS and CDR2 YYNGEE. V shed 4 bases and J shed 1 base, with 14 bases lying between them. CDR3 sequence reads: CASSTGQPGNTEAFF. Here the CDR3 DNA reads TGTGCCAGCAGCACCGGACAGCCAGGGAACACTGAAGCTTTCTTT.

This chain connects TRBV5-1 to TRBJ1-1, with D tentatively TRBD1 (6 bases). V shed 4 bases and J shed 5 bases, with 18 bases lying between them. Germline CDR1 is SGHRS and CDR2 is YFSETQ. This CDR3 comprises 15 residues. The chain's CDR3 is CASSRDQGFNTEAFF. CDR3 in DNA: TGCGCCAGCAGCCGCGATCAGGGGTTCAATACTGAAGCTTTCTTT.

In this sample, this clonotype turned up many times. The chain uses TRBV11-2 and TRBJ2-6; D remains ambiguous. The V end was cut by 5 bases, the J end by 4 bases, with 6 bases between. CDR3 length: 13 residues. Germline CDR1 is SGHAT and CDR2 is FQNNGV. CDR3 coding DNA: TGTGCCAGCAGCATCACGGGGGCCAACGTCCTGACTTTC. Its translation is CASSITGANVLTF.

A few counts support this clonotype. The chain carries TRBV28 and TRBJ2-7; TRBD1 matches 7 bases. This CDR3 is 12 amino acids long. V lost 8 bases and J lost 2; bases outside the gene matches: 3. The germline gives CDR1 MDHEN, CDR2 SYDVKM. The CDR3 coding sequence is TGTGCCAGCCTAGACAGGGCCTACGAGCAGTACTTC. It encodes CASLDRAYEQYF.

This clonotype has ten or more counts. This chain connects TRBV28 to TRBJ1-2; 7 nucleotides line up with TRBD1. The V gene's germline CDR1 is MDHEN and CDR2 SYDVKM. Trimming removed 8 bases from V and 4 bases from J; junction bases left unmatched: 7. The CDR3 is 13 residues long. CDR3: CASGSTGTYGYTF. CDR3 coding DNA: TGTGCCAGCGGGTCGACAGGGACCTATGGCTACACCTTC.

This clonotype showed up just once. This CDR3 is CASSELIGQGGNQPQHF. CDR3 coding DNA: TGTGCCAGCAGTGAACTAATAGGACAGGGGGGCAATCAGCCCCAGCATTTT. V and J are TRBV6-1 and TRBJ1-5, with 10 positions matching TRBD1. Germline loops: CDR1 MNHNS, CDR2 SASEGT. CDR3 length: 17 amino acids. The ends lost 2 bases at V and 2 bases at J; junction bases unmatched: 6.

The chain is built from TRBV24-1 and TRBJ2-5; no clear D. Germline V gene lookup returns CDR1 KGHDR and CDR2 SFDVKD. Trimming pared 2 bases from V and 4 bases from J, leaving 4 bases between. The CDR3 contains 12 residues. CDR3 amino acids: CATSDYRETQYF. CDR3 coding DNA: TGTGCCACCAGTGATTACAGAGAGACCCAGTACTTC.

About this clonotype itself: The junction departs from germline at one end; a sequencing error may be responsible. The chain has TRBV6-1 and TRBJ2-7; 7 bases match TRBD2. The CDR3 is made up of 15 amino acids. Per germline, CDR1 MNHNS and CDR2 SASEGT. DNA of the CDR3: TGTGCCAGCAGTGAACAGAGCGGGGCCTCCAACGAGCAGTACTTC. It is translated as CASSEQSGASNEQYF.

The chain joins TRBV9 to TRBJ1-1; TRBD1 agrees at 10 bases. J lost 11 bases, V lost 4 bases, and 11 bases had no gene match. The CDR3 is 14 residues long. CDR1 is SGDLS, CDR2 YYNGEE, per germline. The DNA for the CDR3 is TGTGCCAGCAGCCTTGCACCGGGACAGGGGTACGCTTTCTTT. Translated: CASSLAPGQGYAFF. Supplemented by reference TRBV9 and TRBJ1-1, the full variable domain reads DSGVTQTPKHLITATGQRVTLRCSPRSGDLSVYWYQQSLDQGLQFLIQYYNGEERAKGNILERFSAQQFPDLHSELNLSSLELGDSALYFCASSLAPGQGYAFFGQGTRLTVV.

This clonotype was observed many times. V usage is TRBV11-2 and J usage is TRBJ2-5; tentative D call: TRBD1 (9 bases). The ends were cut back, 2 bases at V and 5 bases at J, with 15 bases in the middle. Germline V gene lookup returns CDR1 SGHAT and CDR2 FQNNGV. The CDR3 runs to 15 residues. The CDR3 here is CASSLFSGTGETQYF. The CDR3 DNA reads TGTGCCAGCAGCTTATTTAGCGGGACAGGGGAGACCCAGTACTTC.

In its sample, this clonotype was seen many times. J is TRBJ2-7 and V is TRBV28; D is unclear. The V end was cut by 6 bases, the J end by 5 bases, with 17 bases between. Germline CDR1 and CDR2: MDHEN and SYDVKM. The CDR3 sequence is 14 residues long. In DNA, the CDR3 is TGTGCCAGCAGCCCTCGTAATAATCGCGACGAGCAGTACTTC. It is translated as CASSPRNNRDEQYF.

This clonotype was recorded many times. The chain uses TRBV12-3 or TRBV12-4 and TRBJ1-6; no clear D gene. The V end was cut by 5 bases, the J end by 11 bases, with 13 bases between. The CDR3 length is 13 residues. For the CDR3, the DNA is TGTGCCAGCAGTCCCCAATCTGCAGCACCCCTCCACTTT. Its translation: CASSPQSAAPLHF.

The chain couples TRBV28 to TRBJ1-2; D is possibly TRBD1 (6 bases). Trimming stripped 2 bases from V and 7 bases from J, with 14 bases between. Germline-derived CDR1 and CDR2 are MDHEN and SYDVKM. The CDR3 contains 14 residues. CDR3 amino acids: CASSLAGTWSGYTF. Written as DNA, the CDR3 is TGTGCCAGCAGTTTAGCCGGGACATGGAGTGGCTACACCTTC.

V gene TRBV12-3 or TRBV12-4 combines with J gene TRBJ1-1; possibly TRBD1 for D (5 bases). V was trimmed by 3 bases and J by 11 bases, leaving 13 bases between them. This CDR3 comprises 12 residues. The CDR3 spells CASSFGGVMAFF. The CDR3 DNA sequence: TGTGCCAGCAGTTTTGGGGGAGTCATGGCTTTCTTT.

This chain joins TRBV12-3 or TRBV12-4 and TRBJ2-7; maybe TRBD1 (5 bases). The V and J ends lost 3 bases and 5 bases respectively, with 20 bases between them. The CDR3 length is 16 residues. CDR3 protein: CASSFPPMGQGDEQYF. The CDR3 region has the DNA TGTGCCAGCAGTTTTCCGCCAATGGGTCAGGGCGACGAGCAGTACTTC.

On this clonotype: An end of the junction does not agree with germline; a read error may underlie this. This chain links TRBV20-1 with TRBJ1-1, with D unclear. Germline CDR1 and CDR2: DFQATT and SNEGSKA (reference sequence). The CDR3 is 11 residues long. CDR3 residues: CSARGEVTAFF. As DNA, the CDR3 is TGCAGTGCCAGAGGAGAGGTGACAGCTTTCTTT.

This clonotype was counted at least ten times. The chain is built from TRBV7-8 and TRBJ1-1; D possibly corresponds to TRBD1 (5 bases). This CDR3 region has 13 residues. Germline V gene sequence: CDR1 SGHVS, CDR2 FQNEAQ. The V and J ends lost 5 bases and 3 bases respectively, with 10 bases between them. CDR3 protein: CASSATGHTEAFF. The CDR3 DNA sequence: TGTGCCAGCAGCGCAACAGGTCACACTGAAGCTTTCTTT.

J is TRBJ2-6 and V is TRBV4-2, with 9 bases identical to TRBD1. CDR1 LGHNA and CDR2 YNFKEQ come from the germline V gene. The length of the CDR3 is 17 residues. The V and J ends lost 4 bases and 4 bases, in that order; junction bases with no gene match: 8. The CDR3 region is CASSRPGTGSGANVLTF. DNA of the CDR3: TGTGCCAGCAGCCGTCCCGGGACAGGGTCCGGGGCCAACGTCCTGACTTTC.

This clonotype has a count of ten or more. Germline is not matched at one junction end, which may reflect a read error. The chain carries TRBV6-1 and TRBJ1-3; 7 nucleotides agree with TRBD1. Germline loops: CDR1 MNHNS, CDR2 SASEGT. The CDR3 is made up of 14 amino acids. This chain's CDR3 is CASSADRAGNAIYF. Written as DNA, the CDR3 is TGTGCCAGCAGTGCAGACAGGGCTGGAAACGCCATATATTTT.

The chain recombines TRBV7-3 with TRBJ2-4, with 10 bases that match TRBD1. Per germline, CDR1 SGHTA and CDR2 FQGTGA. The ends lost 5 bases at V and 6 bases at J; junction bases unmatched: 10. The CDR3 is 16 residues long. The DNA for the CDR3 is TGTGCCAGCAGCCTTACGGGGACAGGGGCGGCAAACATTCAGTACTTC. Amino acids: CASSLTGTGAANIQYF.

The rearrangement uses TRBV5-1 and TRBJ2-7; 8 nucleotides align to TRBD1. After removal of 3 bases from V and 7 bases from J, the junction contained 6 bases not matched to a gene. Germline lookup yields CDR1 SGHRS and CDR2 YFSETQ. This CDR3 has 13 residues. The CDR3 DNA follows: TGCGCCAGCAGCTGGGACAGGAATAGGGAGCAGTACTTC. Protein product: CASSWDRNREQYF. The full variable domain, rest sourced from reference TRBV5-1 and TRBJ2-7, is KAGVTQTPRYLIKTRGQQVTLSCSPISGHRSVSWYQQTPGQGLQFLFEYFSETQRNKGNFPGRFSGRQFSNSRSEMNVSTLELGDSALYLCASSWDRNREQYFGPGTRLTVT.

The chain joins TRBV27 to TRBJ1-1; D is undetermined. This CDR3 is built from 13 residues. V lost 0 bases, J lost 6 bases, and 8 bases lay in between. Per the germline V gene, CDR1 is MNHEY and CDR2 is SMNVEV (reference sequence). The CDR3 loop reads CASSLSVHAEAFF. Written as DNA, the CDR3 is TGTGCCAGCAGTTTATCAGTGCACGCTGAAGCTTTCTTT.

This clonotype was found many times. The chain is built from TRBV11-2 and TRBJ2-5; TRBD1 matches 11 bases. With V trimmed by 4 bases and J by 2 bases, 12 bases remained unmatched. There are 18 residues in the CDR3. The germline V gene has CDR1 SGHAT and CDR2 FQNNGV. The CDR3: CASSSRDRGTGGQETQYF. Here the CDR3 DNA reads TGTGCCAGCAGCTCCCGGGACAGGGGGACGGGGGGACAAGAGACCCAGTACTTC. Full variable domain (remainder filled in from reference TRBV11-2 and TRBJ2-5): EAGVAQSPRYKIIEKRQSVAFWCNPISGHATLYWYQQILGQGPKLLIQFQNNGVVDDSQLPKDRFSAERLKGVDSTLKIQPAKLEDSAVYLCASSSRDRGTGGQETQYFGPGTRLLVL.

At least ten counts were recorded for this clonotype. The rearrangement links TRBV19 to TRBJ1-2, with TRBD1 matching over 7 bases. Germline assignment: CDR1 LNHDA and CDR2 SQIVND (reference sequence). J lost 7 bases, V lost 5 bases, and 13 bases had no gene match. This CDR3 region has 15 residues. The DNA of the CDR3 is TGTGCCAGTAGTCCTGACCTTGGACAGGAGAGTGGCTACACCTTC. The encoded protein is CASSPDLGQESGYTF.

This clonotype was recorded many times. V is TRBV7-8 and J is TRBJ1-6; D not resolved. In germline, CDR1 is SGHVS, CDR2 FQNEAQ. The CDR3 runs 15 residues. V gave up 1 base and J gave up 4 bases, with 8 bases separating them. The chain's CDR3 is CASSLVGKYNSPLHF. The CDR3 DNA is TGTGCCAGCAGCTTAGTAGGGAAGTATAATTCACCCCTCCACTTT.